The present T cell receptor beta chain was sequenced within a study of the immune and genomic landscape of osteosarcoma. From germline, CDR1 is SEHNR and CDR2 FQNEAQ (reference sequence). Trimming removed 5 bases from V and 7 bases from J; junction bases left unmatched: 12. This CDR3 contains 15 residues. Some clones are missing from TCRdb's copy, which holds only in-frame ones; the method was immunoSEQ multiplex PCR. The sample records approximately 2,300 clones, approximately 79% being singletons. Primary, local recurrence and metastasis osteosarcoma tumors were taken after treatment from poor-prognosis patients.

Sample: osteosarcoma tumor tissue from the lung. This chain links TRBV7-9 with TRBJ1-2; 8 nucleotides match TRBD1. The clonotype originates from a human donor with osteosarcoma. CDR3 bases: TGTGCCAGCAGCCTCCCGATCGCAGGGGGCTTTGGCTACACCTTC. As protein: CASSLPIAGGFGYTF. Supplemented by reference TRBV7-9 and TRBJ1-2, the full variable domain reads DTGVSQNPRHKITKRGQNVTFRCDPISEHNRLYWYRQTLGQGPEFLTYFQNEAQLEKSRLLSDRFSAERPKGSFSTLEIQRTEQGDSAMYLCASSLPIAGGFGYTFGSGTRLTVV.